This entry lists 9 T cell receptor beta chains sequenced from one sample in a study of a mutant IDH1 vaccine in newly diagnosed glioma. TCRdb keeps only in-frame clones here, not all; method: immunoSEQ multiplex PCR. The sample records about 60,000 clones, around 86% being singletons. Antigens for these TCRs are unknown. Time point given: week 23, last vaccination. One vaccine dose held 300 ug of mutant IDH1 20-mer peptide and came with topical imiquimod. Sequencing used PBMCs, obtained from a glioma patient whose treatment included an IDH1 peptide vaccine. These receptors were taken from a man aged 40-49 years with glioma.

The rearrangement joins TRBV6-1 to TRBJ1-5; unclear D gene. The CDR3 consists of 14 residues. Germline values: CDR1 MNHNS, CDR2 SASEGT. V gave up 5 bases and J gave up 2 bases, with 10 bases separating them. The CDR3 region has the DNA TGTGCCAGCAGTCCCACAGAGGGCAATCAGCCCCAGCATTTT. This gives the protein CASSPTEGNQPQHF.

This chain joins TRBV5-1 and TRBJ1-3, with D unclear. Germline CDR1 and CDR2: SGHRS and YFSETQ. The CDR3 spans 15 residues. V was trimmed by 0 bases and J by 0 bases, leaving 7 bases between them. The CDR3 sequence: CASSLVGDSGNTIYF. For the CDR3, the DNA is TGCGCCAGCAGCTTGGTTGGCGACTCTGGAAACACCATATATTTT.

The rearrangement joins TRBV27 to TRBJ2-7, with D unresolved. Deletions cut 2 bases from V and 9 bases from J, with 11 bases between. This CDR3 has 12 amino acids. Germline V gives CDR1 MNHEY, CDR2 SMNVEV (reference sequence). CDR3 amino acids: CASSLPGRVQYF. The CDR3, as DNA: TGTGCCAGCAGTTTACCGGGTCGGGTGCAGTACTTC.

The chain carries TRBV4-3 and TRBJ2-7, with a weak D call TRBD2 (5 bases). Trimming took off 1 base at V and 0 bases at J, with 16 bases between the two ends. This CDR3 has 17 amino acids. Per germline, CDR1 LGHNA and CDR2 YSLEER. Here the CDR3 DNA reads TGCGCCAGCAGCCAAGTCGTCGGTGCGGGTCCCTCCTACGAGCAGTACTTC. The encoded protein is CASSQVVGAGPSYEQYF.

The V call is TRBV10-2, the J call TRBJ2-3, with D possibly being TRBD2 (6 bases). Deletions cut 4 bases from V and 4 bases from J, with 18 bases between. The germline V gene encodes CDR1 WSHSY and CDR2 SAAADI. This CDR3 region has 16 residues. CDR3 sequence (DNA): TGCGCCAGCAGTGTTGGTATCGGGAGTAGGTCAGATACGCAGTATTTT. Encoded protein: CASSVGIGSRSDTQYF.

J is TRBJ2-1 and V is TRBV5-1; TRBD1 aligns across 9 bases. The germline CDR1 and CDR2 sequences are SGHRS and YFSETQ. Losses at the gene ends were 2 bases for V and 5 bases for J; bases not matched to a gene: 11. There are 17 residues in the CDR3. In DNA form, the CDR3 reads TGCGCCAGCAGCTTCCCCGCGGGGACAGGGCCCGACAATGAGCAGTTCTTC. Protein product: CASSFPAGTGPDNEQFF.

This rearrangement joins TRBV7-2 to TRBJ1-2; D gene ambiguous. Trimming left V 7 bases short and J 3 bases short, with 18 bases between. This CDR3 spans 15 amino acids. Germline CDR1 is SGHTA and CDR2 is FQGNSA. The CDR3 sequence: CASNPSYAADYGYTF. Written as DNA, the CDR3 is TGTGCCAGCAACCCTTCATATGCAGCAGACTATGGCTACACCTTC.

This sequence joins TRBV5-1 and TRBJ2-7, with 7 positions matching TRBD2. The CDR3 spans 16 residues. Losses at the gene ends were 4 bases for V and 5 bases for J; bases not matched to a gene: 15. Germline V CDR1 and CDR2: SGHRS, YFSETQ. The chain's CDR3 is CASSRLDPRGRDEQYF. The CDR3 nucleotides read TGCGCCAGCAGCCGACTTGATCCCCGGGGGAGGGACGAGCAGTACTTC.

The chain recombines TRBV7-7 with TRBJ2-2; 8 bases map to TRBD1. V dropped 2 bases and J dropped 4; count of bases not matched to a gene: 12. The CDR3 extends over 18 amino acids. Germline CDR1 and CDR2: SSHAT and FNYEAQ (reference sequence). CDR3 sequence: CASSLIPHGGTGTGELFF. In nucleotides, the CDR3 is TGTGCCAGCAGCTTAATTCCGCACGGAGGGACAGGCACCGGGGAGCTGTTTTTT.